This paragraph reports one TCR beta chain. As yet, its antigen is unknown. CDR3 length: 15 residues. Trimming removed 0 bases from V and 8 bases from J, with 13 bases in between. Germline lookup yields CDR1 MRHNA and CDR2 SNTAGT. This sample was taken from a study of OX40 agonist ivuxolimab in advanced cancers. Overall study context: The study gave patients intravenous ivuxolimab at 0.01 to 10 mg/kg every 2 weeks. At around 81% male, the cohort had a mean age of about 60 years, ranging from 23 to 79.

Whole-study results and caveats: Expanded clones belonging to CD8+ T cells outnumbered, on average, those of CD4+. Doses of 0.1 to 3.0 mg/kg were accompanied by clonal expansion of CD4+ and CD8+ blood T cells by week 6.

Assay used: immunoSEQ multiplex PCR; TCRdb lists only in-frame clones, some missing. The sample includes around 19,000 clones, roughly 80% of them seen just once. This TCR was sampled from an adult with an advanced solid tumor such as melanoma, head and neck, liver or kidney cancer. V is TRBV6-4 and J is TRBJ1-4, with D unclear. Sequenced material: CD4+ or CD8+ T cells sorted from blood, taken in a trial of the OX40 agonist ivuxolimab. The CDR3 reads CASSDSWVFGEKLFF. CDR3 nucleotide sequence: TGTGCCAGCAGTGACTCGTGGGTATTTGGAGAAAAACTGTTTTTT.